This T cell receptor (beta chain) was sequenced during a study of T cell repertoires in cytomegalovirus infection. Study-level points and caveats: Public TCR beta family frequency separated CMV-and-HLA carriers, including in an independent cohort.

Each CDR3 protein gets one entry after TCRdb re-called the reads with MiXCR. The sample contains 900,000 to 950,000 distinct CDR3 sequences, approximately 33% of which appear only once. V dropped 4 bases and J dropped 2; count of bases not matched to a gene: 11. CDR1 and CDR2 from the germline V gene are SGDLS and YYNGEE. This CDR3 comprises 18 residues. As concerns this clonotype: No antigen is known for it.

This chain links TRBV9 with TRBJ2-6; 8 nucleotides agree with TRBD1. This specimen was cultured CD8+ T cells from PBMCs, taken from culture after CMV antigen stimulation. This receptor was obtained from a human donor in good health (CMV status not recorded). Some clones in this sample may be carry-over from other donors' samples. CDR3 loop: CASSSSYVQGAGANVLTF. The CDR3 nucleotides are TGTGCCAGCAGCTCCTCCTACGTACAGGGGGCTGGGGCCAACGTCCTGACTTTC.